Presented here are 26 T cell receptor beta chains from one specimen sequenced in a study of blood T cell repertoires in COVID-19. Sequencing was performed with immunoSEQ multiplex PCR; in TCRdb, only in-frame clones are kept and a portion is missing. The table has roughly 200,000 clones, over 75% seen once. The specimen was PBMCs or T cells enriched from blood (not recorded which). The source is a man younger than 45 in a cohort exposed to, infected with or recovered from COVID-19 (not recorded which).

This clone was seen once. The CDR3 here is CASSETPSSYNSPLHF. CDR3 in DNA: TGTGCCAGCAGCGAGACACCCAGCTCCTATAATTCACCCCTCCACTTT. The chain uses TRBV9 and TRBJ1-6; D gene ambiguous. Germline values: CDR1 SGDLS, CDR2 YYNGEE. The germline V and J ends were trimmed by 3 bases and 0 bases, with 10 bases remaining between them. The CDR3 is 16 amino acids.

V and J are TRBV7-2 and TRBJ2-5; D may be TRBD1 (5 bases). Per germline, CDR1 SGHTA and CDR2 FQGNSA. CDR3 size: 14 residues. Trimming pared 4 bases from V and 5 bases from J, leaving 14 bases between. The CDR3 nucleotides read TGTGCCAGCAGCTCGACAAGGGGCCGCGAGACCCAGTACTTC. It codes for CASSSTRGRETQYF.

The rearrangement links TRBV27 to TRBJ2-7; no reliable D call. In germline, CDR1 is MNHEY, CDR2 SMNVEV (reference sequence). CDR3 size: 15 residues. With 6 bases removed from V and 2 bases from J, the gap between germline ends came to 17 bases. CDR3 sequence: CASSPNSSPTYEQYF. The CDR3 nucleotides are TGTGCCAGCAGCCCGAACAGTTCCCCCACCTACGAGCAGTACTTC.

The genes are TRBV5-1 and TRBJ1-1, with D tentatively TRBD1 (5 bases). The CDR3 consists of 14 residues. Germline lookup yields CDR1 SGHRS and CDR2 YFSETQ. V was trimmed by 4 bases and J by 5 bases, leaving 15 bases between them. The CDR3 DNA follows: TGCGCCAGCAGCCTGAATCAGGGTTTTACTGAAGCTTTCTTT. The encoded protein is CASSLNQGFTEAFF.

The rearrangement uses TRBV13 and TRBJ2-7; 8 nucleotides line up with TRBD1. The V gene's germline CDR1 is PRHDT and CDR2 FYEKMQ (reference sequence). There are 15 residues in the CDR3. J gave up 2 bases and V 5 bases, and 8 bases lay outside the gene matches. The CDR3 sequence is CASSPPSQGAYEQYF. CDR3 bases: TGTGCCAGCAGCCCACCTTCACAGGGGGCCTACGAGCAGTACTTC.

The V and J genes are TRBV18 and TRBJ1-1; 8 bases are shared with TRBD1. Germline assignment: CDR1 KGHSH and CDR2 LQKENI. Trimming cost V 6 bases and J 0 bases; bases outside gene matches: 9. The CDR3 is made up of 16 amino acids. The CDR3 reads CASSAGTGKMNTEAFF. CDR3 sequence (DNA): TGTGCCAGCTCCGCCGGGACAGGTAAAATGAACACTGAAGCTTTCTTT.

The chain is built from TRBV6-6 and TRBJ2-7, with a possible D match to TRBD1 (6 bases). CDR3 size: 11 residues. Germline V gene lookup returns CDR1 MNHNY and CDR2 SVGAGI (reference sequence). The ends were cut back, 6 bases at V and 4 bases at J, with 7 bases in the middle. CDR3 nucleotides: TGTGCCAGCAGACAGGGATACGAGCAGTACTTC. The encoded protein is CASRQGYEQYF.

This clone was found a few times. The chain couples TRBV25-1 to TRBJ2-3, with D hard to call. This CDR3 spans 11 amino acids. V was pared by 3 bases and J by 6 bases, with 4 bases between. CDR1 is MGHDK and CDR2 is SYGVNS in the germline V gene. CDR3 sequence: CASSDGDTQYF. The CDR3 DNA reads TGTGCCAGCAGTGACGGGGATACGCAGTATTTT.

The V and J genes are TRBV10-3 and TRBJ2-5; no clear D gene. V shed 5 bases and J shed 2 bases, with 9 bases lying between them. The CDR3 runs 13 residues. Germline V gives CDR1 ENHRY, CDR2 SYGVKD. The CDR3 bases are TGTGCCATCAGTCAAGACGGGCAAGAGACCCAGTACTTC. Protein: CAISQDGQETQYF.

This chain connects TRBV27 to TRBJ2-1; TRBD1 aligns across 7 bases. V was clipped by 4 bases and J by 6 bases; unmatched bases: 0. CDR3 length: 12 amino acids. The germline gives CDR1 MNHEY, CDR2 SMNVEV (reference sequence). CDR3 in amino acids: CASSYRGNEQFF. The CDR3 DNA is TGTGCCAGCAGTTACAGGGGCAATGAGCAGTTCTTC.

CDR3 amino acids: CASSTRVVGSLSGELFF. The DNA of the CDR3 is TGCGCCAGCAGCACCCGGGTCGTCGGGAGTCTCTCCGGGGAGCTGTTTTTT. The chain employs TRBV5-1 and TRBJ2-2; tentatively, D is TRBD2 (6 bases). Trimming removed 4 bases at V and 6 bases at J, with 22 bases between. The CDR3 length is 17 residues. The germline CDR1 and CDR2 sequences are SGHRS and YFSETQ.

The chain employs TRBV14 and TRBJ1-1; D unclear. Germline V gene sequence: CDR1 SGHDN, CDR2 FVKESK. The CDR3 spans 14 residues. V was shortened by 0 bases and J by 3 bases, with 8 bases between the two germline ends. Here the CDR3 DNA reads TGTGCCAGCAGCCAAGACTCGAGCGACACTGAAGCTTTCTTT. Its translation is CASSQDSSDTEAFF.

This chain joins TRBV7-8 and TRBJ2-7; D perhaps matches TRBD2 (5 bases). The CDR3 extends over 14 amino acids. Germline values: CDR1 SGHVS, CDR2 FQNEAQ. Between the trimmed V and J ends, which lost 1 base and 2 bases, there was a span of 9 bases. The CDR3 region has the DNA TGTGCCAGCAGCTTAGTGCCCGGGACCTACGAGCAGTACTTC. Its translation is CASSLVPGTYEQYF.

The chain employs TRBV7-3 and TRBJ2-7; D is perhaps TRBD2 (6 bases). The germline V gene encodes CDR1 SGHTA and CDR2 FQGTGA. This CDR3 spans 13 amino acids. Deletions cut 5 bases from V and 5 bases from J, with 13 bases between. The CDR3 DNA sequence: TGTGCCAGCAGCCCCACGGGCGGGGACGAGCAGTACTTC. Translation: CASSPTGGDEQYF.

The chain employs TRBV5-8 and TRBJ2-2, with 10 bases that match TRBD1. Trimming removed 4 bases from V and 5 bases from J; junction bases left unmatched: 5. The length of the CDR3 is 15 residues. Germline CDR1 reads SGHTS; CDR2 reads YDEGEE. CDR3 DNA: TGTGCCAGCAGCACCTGGACAGGGGGTACCGGGGAGCTGTTTTTT. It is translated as CASSTWTGGTGELFF.

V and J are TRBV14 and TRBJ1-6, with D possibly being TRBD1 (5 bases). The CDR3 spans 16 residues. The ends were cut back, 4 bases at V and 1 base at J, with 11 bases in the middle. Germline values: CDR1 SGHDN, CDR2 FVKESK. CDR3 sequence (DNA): TGTGCCAGCAGCCGACAGTCAGGGTCCTATAATTCACCCCTCCACTTT. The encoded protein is CASSRQSGSYNSPLHF.

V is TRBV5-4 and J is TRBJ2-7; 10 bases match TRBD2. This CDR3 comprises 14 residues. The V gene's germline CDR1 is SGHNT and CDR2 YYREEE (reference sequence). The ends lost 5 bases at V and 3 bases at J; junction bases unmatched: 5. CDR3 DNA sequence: TGTGCCAGCAGGCCCGGGACTAGCGTCTACGAGCAGTACTTC. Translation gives CASRPGTSVYEQYF.

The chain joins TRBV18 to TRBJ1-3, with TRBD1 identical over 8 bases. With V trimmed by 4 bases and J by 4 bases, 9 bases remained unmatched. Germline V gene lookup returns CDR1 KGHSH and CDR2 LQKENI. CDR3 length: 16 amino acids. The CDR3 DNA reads TGTGCCAGCTCACTTCACGGACAGGGATACGGAAACACCATATATTTT. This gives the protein CASSLHGQGYGNTIYF.

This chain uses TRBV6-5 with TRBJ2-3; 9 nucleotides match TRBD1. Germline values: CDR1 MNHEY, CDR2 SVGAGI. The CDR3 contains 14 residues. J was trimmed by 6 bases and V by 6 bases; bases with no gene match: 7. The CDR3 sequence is CASSWDRDTDTQYF. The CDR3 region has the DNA TGTGCCAGCAGCTGGGACAGGGACACCGATACGCAGTATTTT.

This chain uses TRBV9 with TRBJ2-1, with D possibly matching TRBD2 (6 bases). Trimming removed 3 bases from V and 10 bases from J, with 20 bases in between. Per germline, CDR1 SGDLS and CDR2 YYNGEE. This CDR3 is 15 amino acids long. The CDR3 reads CASSARTGKEGEQFF. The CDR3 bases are TGTGCCAGCAGCGCTAGGACCGGGAAGGAGGGGGAGCAGTTCTTC.

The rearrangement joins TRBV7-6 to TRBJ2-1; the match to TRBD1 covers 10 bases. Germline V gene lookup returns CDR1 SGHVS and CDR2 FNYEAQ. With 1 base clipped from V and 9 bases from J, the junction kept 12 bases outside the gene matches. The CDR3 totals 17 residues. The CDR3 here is CASSLVIGTGAMGEQFF. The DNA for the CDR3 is TGTGCCAGCAGCTTAGTTATTGGGACAGGGGCTATGGGTGAGCAGTTCTTC.

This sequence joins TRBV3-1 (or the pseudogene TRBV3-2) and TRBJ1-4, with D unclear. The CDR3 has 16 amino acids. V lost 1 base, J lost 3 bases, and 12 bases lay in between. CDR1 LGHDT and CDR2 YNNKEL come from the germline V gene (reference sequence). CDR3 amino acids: CASSQGSAGPNEKLFF. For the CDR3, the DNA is TGTGCCAGCAGCCAAGGTTCGGCAGGCCCTAATGAAAAACTGTTTTTT.

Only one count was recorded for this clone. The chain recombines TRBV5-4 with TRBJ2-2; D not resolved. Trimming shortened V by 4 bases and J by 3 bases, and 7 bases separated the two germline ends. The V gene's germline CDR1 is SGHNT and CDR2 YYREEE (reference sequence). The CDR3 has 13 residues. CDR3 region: CASSPPDTGELFF. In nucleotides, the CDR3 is TGTGCCAGCAGCCCCCCGGACACCGGGGAGCTGTTTTTT.

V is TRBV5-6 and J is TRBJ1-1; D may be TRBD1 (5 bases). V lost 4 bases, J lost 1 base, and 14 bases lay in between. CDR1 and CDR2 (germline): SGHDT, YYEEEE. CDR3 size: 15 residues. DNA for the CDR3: TGTGCCAGCAGCGCCTGGGGGAGGGCGAACACTGAAGCTTTCTTT. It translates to CASSAWGRANTEAFF.

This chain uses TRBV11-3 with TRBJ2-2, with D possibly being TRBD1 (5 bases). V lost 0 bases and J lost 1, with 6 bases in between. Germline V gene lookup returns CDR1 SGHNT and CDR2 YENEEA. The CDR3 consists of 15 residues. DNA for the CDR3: TGTGCCAGCAGCTTAGATCAGGGGAACACCGGGGAGCTGTTTTTT. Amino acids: CASSLDQGNTGELFF.

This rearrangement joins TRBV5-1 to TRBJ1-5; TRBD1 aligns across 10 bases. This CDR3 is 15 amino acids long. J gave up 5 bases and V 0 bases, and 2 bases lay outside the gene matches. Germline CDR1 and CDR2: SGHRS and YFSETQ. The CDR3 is CASSLAGQGDQPQHF. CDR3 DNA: TGCGCCAGCAGCTTGGCCGGACAGGGGGATCAGCCCCAGCATTTT.